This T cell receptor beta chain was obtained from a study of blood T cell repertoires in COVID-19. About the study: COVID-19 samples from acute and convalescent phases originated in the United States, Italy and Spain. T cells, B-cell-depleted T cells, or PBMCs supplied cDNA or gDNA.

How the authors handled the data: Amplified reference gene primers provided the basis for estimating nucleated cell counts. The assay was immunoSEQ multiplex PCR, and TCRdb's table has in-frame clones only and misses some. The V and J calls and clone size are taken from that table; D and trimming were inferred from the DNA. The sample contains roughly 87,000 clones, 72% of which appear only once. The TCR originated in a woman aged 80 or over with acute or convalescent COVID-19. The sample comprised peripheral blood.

The CDR3 DNA is TGTGCCAGCTCACCAGGAGGGGCCGTCTCTGGGGCCAACGTCCTGACTTTC. It encodes CASSPGGAVSGANVLTF. The chain employs TRBV18 and TRBJ2-6; D perhaps matches TRBD2 (6 bases). Per germline, CDR1 KGHSH and CDR2 LQKENI. The CDR3 runs to 17 residues. The V end lost 2 bases, the J end lost 0 bases, and 11 bases lay between the germline ends.